The 5 T cell receptor beta chains given below trace back to one sample, sequenced in a study of vaccination and CD4 T cells after COVID-19. Treatment in this sample: approximately 9-day PBMC culture with coronavirus spike peptide pools or control peptides (ViraFEST assay). These receptors lack a known antigen. Sequence data for DNA of cultured CD4+ T cells were generated by the Oncomine TCR Beta short-read assay. TCRdb recomputed calls from the PCR reads with MiXCR, one row per CDR3 protein. Counted here are about 18,000 distinct CDR3 sequences, approximately 58% occurring once; the ten biggest clones make up 4% to 6.5%. Specimen: CD4+ T cells from blood, cultured in vitro, collected after SARS-CoV-2 vaccination. These TCRs come from a human donor who had recovered from COVID-19.

The chain couples TRBV11-3 to TRBJ1-1; D is possibly TRBD1 (5 bases). There are 16 residues in the CDR3. V dropped 0 bases and J dropped 3 bases, with 14 bases sitting between them. Germline CDR1 SGHNT, CDR2 YENEEA. In nucleotides, the CDR3 is TGTGCCAGCAGCTTAGATCCGGGGGTCATGCACACTGAAGCTTTCTTT. It specifies CASSLDPGVMHTEAFF.

The CDR3 is CASSFGQAARGYTF. The CDR3 coding sequence is TGTGCCAGCAGCTTTGGACAGGCTGCAAGGGGCTACACCTTC. V gene TRBV7-8 combines with J gene TRBJ1-2; 7 bases agree with TRBD1. The CDR3 length is 14 residues. V dropped 3 bases and J dropped 8; count of bases not matched to a gene: 9. The germline CDR1 and CDR2 sequences are SGHVS and FQNEAQ.

The genes are TRBV6-5 and TRBJ1-6, with no clear D. With 4 bases removed from V and 3 bases from J, the gap between germline ends came to 13 bases. The germline gives CDR1 MNHEY, CDR2 SVGAGI. The CDR3 sequence is 16 residues long. In nucleotides, the CDR3 is TGTGCCAGCAGTTCCGGCGGGGATGGCTATAATTCACCCCTCCACTTT. Residues: CASSSGGDGYNSPLHF.

J is TRBJ1-1 and V is TRBV15; no reliable D call. V lost 1 base to trimming and J lost 1 base, with 10 bases between them. The CDR3 runs 15 residues. CDR1 LNHNV and CDR2 YYDKDF come from the germline V gene (reference sequence). CDR3 nucleotide sequence: TGTGCCACCAGCAGAGGAGGAGTAGAGAACACTGAAGCTTTCTTT. It encodes CATSRGGVENTEAFF.

This clonotype turned up a few times. The rearrangement joins TRBV27 to TRBJ1-1; a possible D gene is TRBD1 (5 bases). CDR1 is MNHEY and CDR2 is SMNVEV in the germline V gene (reference sequence). This CDR3 comprises 12 residues. Deletions cut 4 bases from V and 11 bases from J, with 14 bases between. The CDR3 DNA sequence: TGTGCCAGCAGTTCTGTGTCTGGGACCGCTTTCTTT. Amino acids: CASSSVSGTAFF.